A single sample gave rise to the 12 T cell receptor beta chains below, sequenced in a study of blood T cells in healthy people across ages. Through a sample-barcoded 5' primer and a J-beta primer mix, a second PCR was run for roughly 6 to 11 cycles. TCRdb reprocessed the 5' RACE reads via MiXCR and lists one record per CDR3 protein. The sample carries about 800,000 distinct CDR3 sequences, 55% to 70% recorded once. Sequenced sample: blood. The receptors originated from a man aged 30 to 39 in good health.

V and J are TRBV5-6 and TRBJ1-1; 7 nucleotides match TRBD1. The CDR3 is 15 residues long. The junction had 13 bases not matched to a gene; V was cut back by 0 bases and J by 11 bases. The germline V gene encodes CDR1 SGHDT and CDR2 YYEEEE. The CDR3 nucleotides are TGTGCCAGCAGCTTGGTGTATTACGCACAGGGGTTGGCTTTCTTT. Translated, it gives CASSLVYYAQGLAFF.

A few counts support this clonotype. V gene TRBV7-2 combines with J gene TRBJ2-1; 8 positions match TRBD2. The V gene end was trimmed by 1 base and the J gene end by 10 bases; junction bases not matched to a gene: 9. Germline CDR1 is SGHTA and CDR2 is FQGNSA. This CDR3 is 15 amino acids long. CDR3 sequence: CASSLDGPSGLEQFF. The CDR3 DNA follows: TGTGCCAGCAGCTTAGATGGCCCTAGCGGGCTCGAGCAGTTCTTC.

This clonotype was counted only a few times. The V call is TRBV4-2, the J call TRBJ2-7; D call uncertain. The CDR3 is 14 amino acids. The V and J ends lost 4 bases and 4 bases respectively, with 14 bases between them. The germline CDR1 and CDR2 sequences are LGHNA and YNFKEQ. CDR3 sequence (DNA): TGTGCCAGCAGCCGAGAGTCGGGTGGATACGAGCAGTACTTC. Amino acids: CASSRESGGYEQYF.

This clonotype was picked up a small number of times. The J gene is TRBJ2-6, the V gene TRBV29-1; the D is unclear. Looked up from germline, CDR1 is SQVTM and CDR2 is ANQGSEA. The ends were cut back, 4 bases at V and 0 bases at J, with 10 bases in the middle. The CDR3 length is 15 residues. CDR3: CSVGGSSSGANVLTF. CDR3 in DNA: TGCAGCGTTGGAGGCTCAAGCTCTGGGGCCAACGTCCTGACTTTC.

This clonotype has just one count. A much larger clone sits a single nucleotide away, making a read error possible. It is unclear where the CDR3 begins or ends on the DNA, so no DNA is shown, and the CDR3 is as TCRdb lists it. V usage is TRBV6-5 and J usage is TRBJ2-5; the table assigns TRBD1, which was not confirmed against the DNA. The CDR3 sequence runs 18 residues, both termini included. CDR1 and CDR2 from the germline V gene are MNHEY and SVGAGI. The CDR3 loop is CASSSSFMTGCSLGTQYF.

This clonotype was counted only a few times. The chain links TRBV7-9 to TRBJ1-4; D is undetermined. The germline V gene encodes CDR1 SEHNR and CDR2 FQNEAQ (reference sequence). V dropped 6 bases and J dropped 1 base, with 12 bases sitting between them. This CDR3 is built from 15 residues. Here the CDR3 reads CASRPSGGTNEKLFF. The CDR3 DNA reads as TGTGCCAGCAGACCTAGTGGTGGAACTAATGAAAAACTGTTTTTT.

The rearrangement links TRBV20-1 to TRBJ2-4; TRBD2 matches at 10 bases. The J call is doubtful: the DNA matches TRBJ2-5 better. The germline gives CDR1 DFQATT, CDR2 SNEGSKA (reference sequence). This CDR3 is 16 amino acids long. DNA of the CDR3: TGCAGTGCTAGGGGTCCTAGCGGGAGAGGGCAAGAGACCCAGTACTTC. As protein: CSARGPSGRGQETQYF.

This chain uses TRBV6-2 or TRBV6-3 with TRBJ2-5; D remains unclear. The CDR3 contains 14 residues. CDR1 and CDR2 (germline): MNHEY, SVGEGT. Trimming took off 4 bases at V and 5 bases at J, with 14 bases between the two ends. The CDR3 loop is CASSSCGDGETQYF. The CDR3 bases are TGTGCCAGCAGTTCATGTGGAGACGGGGAGACCCAGTACTTC.

The CDR3 protein is CASSQFRARSTEAFF. The CDR3 DNA is TGTGCCAGCAGCCAATTCAGGGCTCGGAGCACTGAAGCTTTCTTT. The gene calls are TRBV11-2 and TRBJ1-1; D might be TRBD1 (5 bases). V dropped 5 bases and J dropped 4 bases, with 17 bases sitting between them. Per the germline V gene, CDR1 is SGHAT and CDR2 is FQNNGV. The length of the CDR3 is 15 residues.

The chain employs TRBV5-5 and TRBJ2-2; 9 bases line up with TRBD2. CDR3 length: 15 residues. The V and J ends lost 0 bases and 7 bases, in that order; junction bases with no gene match: 4. CDR1 SGHKS and CDR2 YYEKEE come from the germline V gene (reference sequence). The DNA of the CDR3 is TGTGCCAGCAGCTTGGCTGCGGGGGGGTACGGGGAGCTGTTTTTT. It specifies CASSLAAGGYGELFF.

The J gene is TRBJ2-4, the V gene TRBV20-1; D may match TRBD1 or TRBD2 (5 bases each). The length of the CDR3 is 11 residues. The germline gives CDR1 DFQATT, CDR2 SNEGSKA (reference sequence). The ends were cut back, 5 bases at V and 8 bases at J, with 10 bases in the middle. CDR3 nucleotides: TGCAGTGCTGGGGGTCGGGACATTCAGTACTTC. Translation gives CSAGGRDIQYF.

V and J are TRBV20-1 and TRBJ2-7; D unresolved. Between the trimmed V and J ends, which lost 1 base and 2 bases, there was a span of 9 bases. CDR1 and CDR2 (germline): DFQATT, SNEGSKA (reference sequence). The CDR3 spans 13 residues. The CDR3 loop reads CSARVTKTYEQYF. The CDR3 nucleotides are TGCAGTGCTAGAGTTACCAAGACCTACGAGCAGTACTTC.